The clone carrying this T cell receptor (beta chain) showed up just a few times. The V gene's germline CDR1 is MGHRA and CDR2 YSYEKL. V was shortened by 2 bases and J by 3 bases, with 11 bases between the two germline ends. The CDR3 spans 15 residues. The sample comes from a study of identical twins. TCRdb reprocessed the 5' RACE reads via MiXCR and lists one record per CDR3 protein. The sample holds approximately 500,000 distinct CDR3 sequences; approximately 14% are singletons and the top ten take 0.44%. This sample was shared with a second study, whose subject was yellow fever vaccine responses in identical twins.

The clonotype was recovered from a woman aged 18-35 years in good health. The sample consisted of CD4+ T cells sorted from blood. The chain links TRBV4-1 to TRBJ2-4; D might be TRBD2 (6 bases). CDR3 amino acids: CASSQLLAVKNIQYF. Here the CDR3 DNA reads TGCGCCAGCAGCCAACTACTAGCTGTCAAAAACATTCAGTACTTC.